These 9 T cell receptor beta chains came from one sample sequenced in a study of blood T cell repertoires in COVID-19. Generated by immunoSEQ multiplex PCR, the TCRdb table keeps only in-frame clones and is missing some. The profile shows roughly 410,000 clones, roughly 90% of them singletons. The sequencing input was peripheral blood. Receptors were obtained from a woman in her forties with COVID-19, enrolled during active disease.

The chain employs TRBV28 and TRBJ1-1, with a weak D call TRBD1 (6 bases). This CDR3 has 12 amino acids. Trimming took off 6 bases at V and 11 bases at J, with 16 bases between the two ends. Germline CDR1 is MDHEN and CDR2 is SYDVKM. CDR3 in amino acids: CASSQGRARAFF. CDR3 nucleotide sequence: TGTGCCAGCAGCCAGGGGAGGGCGAGGGCTTTCTTT. Full variable domain (rest looked up from reference TRBV28 and TRBJ1-1): DVKVTQSSRYLVKRTGEKVFLECVQDMDHENMFWYRQDPGLGLRLIYFSYDVKMKEKGDIPEGYSVSREKKERFSLILESASTNQTSMYLCASSQGRARAFFGQGTRLTVV.

V gene TRBV11-1 combines with J gene TRBJ2-3; D gene uncertain. Trimming left V 1 base short and J 2 bases short, with 10 bases between. CDR1 and CDR2 (germline): SGHAT, FQDESV (reference sequence). The CDR3 is 15 amino acids. CDR3 sequence: CASSLGYRATDTQYF. Here the CDR3 DNA reads TGTGCCAGCAGCTTAGGTTACAGAGCCACAGATACGCAGTATTTT.

The CDR3 spells CAWSPSGVDGYTF. The CDR3 DNA follows: TGTGCCTGGAGTCCCTCGGGGGTGGATGGCTACACCTTC. The chain combines TRBV30 with TRBJ1-2; D perhaps matches TRBD1 (5 bases). CDR1 is GTSNPN and CDR2 is SVGIG in the germline V gene (reference sequence). The CDR3 extends over 13 amino acids. V lost 2 bases and J 6 bases, leaving 13 bases between the germline ends.

J is TRBJ2-1 and V is TRBV4-3, with TRBD2 matching over 14 bases. Germline V lookup: CDR1 LGHNA, CDR2 YSLEER. The CDR3 is made up of 18 amino acids. J was trimmed by 8 bases and V by 3 bases; bases with no gene match: 12. The CDR3 region has the DNA TGCGCCAGCAGCCAGAGGAGACTAGCGGGAGGGTCCGGGGATGAGCAGTTCTTC. Encoded protein: CASSQRRLAGGSGDEQFF.

The chain couples TRBV28 to TRBJ2-7, with 11 bases aligning to TRBD1. This CDR3 has 15 residues. Germline-derived CDR1 and CDR2 are MDHEN and SYDVKM. The junction had 6 bases not matched to a gene; V was cut back by 4 bases and J by 4 bases. The CDR3 here is CASSSPGQGVYEQYF. CDR3 sequence (DNA): TGTGCCAGCAGTTCTCCGGGACAGGGGGTTTACGAGCAGTACTTC. Looking up the rest from reference TRBV28 and TRBJ2-7 gives the full variable domain: DVKVTQSSRYLVKRTGEKVFLECVQDMDHENMFWYRQDPGLGLRLIYFSYDVKMKEKGDIPEGYSVSREKKERFSLILESASTNQTSMYLCASSSPGQGVYEQYFGPGTRLTVT.

This clone was found once. The CDR3 protein is CSVLSTGTSGSWYEQYF. In DNA, the CDR3 is TGCAGCGTTCTCTCCACCGGGACTAGCGGGAGTTGGTACGAGCAGTACTTC. This chain uses TRBV29-1 with TRBJ2-7; 14 bases are shared with TRBD2. Unmatched junction bases numbered 13, after V lost 5 bases and J lost 4 bases. The CDR3 is made up of 17 amino acids. Germline-derived CDR1 and CDR2 are SQVTM and ANQGSEA.

The genes are TRBV5-4 and TRBJ2-3; D is possibly TRBD1 (5 bases). With 5 bases removed from V and 5 bases from J, the gap between germline ends came to 12 bases. The V gene's germline CDR1 is SGHNT and CDR2 YYREEE (reference sequence). The CDR3 is 13 amino acids. This chain's CDR3 is CASSGERGDTQYF. In nucleotides, the CDR3 is TGTGCCAGCAGTGGTGAAAGGGGAGATACGCAGTATTTT.

V is TRBV18 and J is TRBJ2-1, with a weak D call TRBD2 (6 bases). The germline V and J ends were trimmed by 2 bases and 2 bases, with 10 bases remaining between them. Germline CDR1 KGHSH, CDR2 LQKENI. There are 15 residues in the CDR3. The CDR3 DNA follows: TGTGCCAGCTCACCAGGGACGGGGGCCTACAATGAGCAGTTCTTC. The encoded protein is CASSPGTGAYNEQFF.

The chain uses TRBV12-3 or TRBV12-4 and TRBJ1-1; tentatively, D is TRBD1 (6 bases). This CDR3 is 11 amino acids long. V lost 6 bases and J 9 bases, leaving 11 bases between the germline ends. CDR3 protein: CASRTTGQAFF. The CDR3 DNA reads as TGTGCCAGCAGGACCACAGGGCAAGCTTTCTTT.